Sequencing of this TCR beta chain was carried out in a study of low-dose radiotherapy and immunotherapy resistance in tumors. Study-wide background: Treatment of Cohort 1 consisted of 0.5 Gy per fraction every 2 weeks, adding up to 6.5 Gy.

V was trimmed by 0 bases and J by 0 bases, leaving 9 bases between them. The CDR3 is 15 amino acids. Per germline, CDR1 MNHNS and CDR2 SASEGT. This clonotype was picked up many times. Time point specified: after trial treatment. Sample treatment: LDRT plus nivolumab, ipilimumab, low-dose cyclophosphamide and aspirin (RACIN trial). Covering alpha and beta chains, TRAV- and TRBV-specific primers were used for the first-strand cDNA. TCRs underwent 20 PCR cycles of amplification with a constant-region primer and V-primer adapter. TCRdb re-called the reads with MiXCR, one entry per CDR3 protein. Among fewer than 110,000 distinct CDR3 sequences listed, less than 25% were seen once.

The sequencing here drew on PBMCs, taken after low-dose radiotherapy plus immunotherapy. The receptor's source is a male donor with prostate cancer. The J gene is TRBJ2-7, the V gene TRBV6-1; unclear D gene. CDR3 sequence (DNA): TGTGCCAGCAGTGAAGCGGGCGGAACCTCCTACGAGCAGTACTTC. Residues: CASSEAGGTSYEQYF.